Listed here is a single T cell receptor (beta chain). This specimen belongs to a study of blood T cell repertoires in COVID-19. Methods used by the authors: Amplification with reference gene primers provided the estimates of nucleated cell counts. This table comes from immunoSEQ multiplex PCR, and its TCRdb copy is limited to in-frame clones, with some not included. V and J calls and clone size are given by that table; D and trimming were obtained from the DNA. The sample comprises about 240,000 clones, roughly 87% of which are singletons, and more than 6% rests with the top ten. There are 14 residues in the CDR3. Germline trimming cut 5 bases from V and 5 bases from J; bases unmatched to any gene: 8. In germline, CDR1 is SGHRS, CDR2 YFSETQ.

The clonotype was recovered from a man in his sixties who had recovered from COVID-19. The V and J genes are TRBV5-1 and TRBJ2-5; 8 bases align to TRBD1. The material sequenced was peripheral blood. The CDR3 bases are TGCGCCAGCAGGTCGGACAGGGCGGTGGAGACCCAGTACTTC. Encoded protein: CASRSDRAVETQYF. Supplemented by reference TRBV5-1 and TRBJ2-5, the full variable domain reads KAGVTQTPRYLIKTRGQQVTLSCSPISGHRSVSWYQQTPGQGLQFLFEYFSETQRNKGNFPGRFSGRQFSNSRSEMNVSTLELGDSALYLCASRSDRAVETQYFGPGTRLLVL.